A selection of T cell receptor beta chains follows, all from one sample in a study of T cells in Graves' hyperthyroidism and ophthalmopathy. TCRdb reprocessed the multiplex PCR reads via MiXCR and lists one record per CDR3 protein. The table shows a few hundred thousand distinct CDR3 sequences, with 15% occurring only once. Input material: blood. These receptors were collected from a woman in her twenties or thirties with Graves' hyperthyroidism. CDR3s include the opening cysteine and the closing phenylalanine or tryptophan. A D gene is named only where the DNA matches it firmly. Where a row states a size, it is once, few, many or the class of an expanded clone; other rows omit it.

d_call: TRBD1; v_call: TRBV28; j_call: TRBJ2-7; clone_size: many; cdr3_aa: CASSLTGQGAYEQYF; cdr3_nt: TGTGCCAGCAGCCTAACGGGACAGGGCGCCTACGAGCAGTACTTC
d_call: .; v_call: TRBV18; j_call: TRBJ2-3; clone_size: few; cdr3_aa: CASPRGNPQADTQYF; cdr3_nt: TGTGCCAGCCCACGAGGAAACCCCCAGGCGGATACGCAGTATTTT
d_call: TRBD2; v_call: TRBV4-1; j_call: TRBJ2-1; clone_size: few; cdr3_aa: CASSQDTGGQFF; cdr3_nt: TGCGCCAGCAGCCAAGACACGGGAGGGCAGTTCTTC
d_call: TRBD1; v_call: TRBV7-6; j_call: TRBJ2-7; clone_size: .; cdr3_aa: CASSIGQGSYEQYF; cdr3_nt: TGTGCCAGCAGTATTGGACAGGGGTCCTACGAGCAGTACTTC
d_call: .; v_call: TRBV5-6; j_call: TRBJ2-7; clone_size: .; cdr3_aa: CASSRIGGSSYEQYF; cdr3_nt: TGTGCCAGCAGCAGGATTGGGGGAAGCTCCTACGAGCAGTACTTC
d_call: TRBD1; v_call: TRBV12-3/TRBV12-4; j_call: TRBJ1-5; clone_size: few; cdr3_aa: CAGSLRQGYQPQHF; cdr3_nt: TGTGCCGGCAGTTTAAGACAGGGCTACCAGCCCCAGCATTTT
d_call: .; v_call: TRBV29-1; j_call: TRBJ1-1; clone_size: many; cdr3_aa: CSVAGQRNTEAFF; cdr3_nt: TGCAGCGTTGCCGGACAGCGGAACACTGAAGCTTTCTTT
d_call: TRBD2; v_call: TRBV3-1; j_call: TRBJ2-7; clone_size: .; cdr3_aa: CASSSQSGTSGSYEQYF; cdr3_nt: TGTGCCAGCAGCTCGCAATCTGGGACTAGCGGGAGTTACGAGCAGTACTTC
d_call: .; v_call: TRBV10-3; j_call: TRBJ2-5; clone_size: many; cdr3_aa: CAISGGPDREETQYF; cdr3_nt: TGTGCCATCAGTGGGGGACCCGACAGAGAAGAGACCCAGTACTTC
d_call: TRBD2; v_call: TRBV5-1; j_call: TRBJ2-1; clone_size: few; cdr3_aa: CASSLVRGLAGIYNEQFF; cdr3_nt: TGCGCCAGCAGCTTGGTACGGGGACTAGCGGGAATCTACAATGAGCAGTTCTTC
d_call: TRBD1; v_call: TRBV3-1; j_call: TRBJ2-3; clone_size: many; cdr3_aa: CASSHSDRGTDTQYF; cdr3_nt: TGTGCCAGCAGCCACTCGGACAGGGGGACAGATACGCAGTATTTT
d_call: .; v_call: TRBV27; j_call: TRBJ2-3; clone_size: few; cdr3_aa: CAGRRVGTDTQYF; cdr3_nt: TGTGCCGGCAGGAGGGTGGGCACAGATACGCAGTATTTT
d_call: TRBD2; v_call: TRBV2; j_call: TRBJ2-5; clone_size: many; cdr3_aa: CASSVEASGQREYF; cdr3_nt: TGTGCCAGCAGTGTGGAGGCTAGCGGACAACGGGAGTACTTC
d_call: .; v_call: TRBV25-1; j_call: TRBJ2-7; clone_size: .; cdr3_aa: CASAIQGSSYEQYF; cdr3_nt: TGTGCCAGCGCAATCCAGGGCTCCTCCTACGAGCAGTACTTC
d_call: .; v_call: TRBV6-1; j_call: TRBJ2-5; clone_size: many; cdr3_aa: CASSYLQSGQRRETQYF; cdr3_nt: TGTGCCAGCAGTTATCTTCAAAGCGGACAGCGCCGGGAGACCCAGTACTTC
d_call: .; v_call: TRBV3-1; j_call: TRBJ1-5; clone_size: many; cdr3_aa: CASSQDQDNQPQHF; cdr3_nt: TGTGCCAGCAGCCAAGACCAGGACAATCAGCCCCAGCATTTT
d_call: .; v_call: TRBV20-1; j_call: TRBJ1-1; clone_size: .; cdr3_aa: CSARRDMNTEAFF; cdr3_nt: TGCAGTGCTAGGAGAGATATGAACACTGAAGCTTTCTTT
d_call: .; v_call: TRBV6-1; j_call: TRBJ2-7; clone_size: many; cdr3_aa: CASSYIGRSSYEQYF; cdr3_nt: TGTGCCAGCAGTTATATAGGGCGGAGCTCCTACGAGCAGTACTTC
d_call: .; v_call: TRBV28; j_call: TRBJ1-4; clone_size: many; cdr3_aa: CASSSASKANEKLFF; cdr3_nt: TGTGCCAGCAGTTCCGCCAGCAAAGCCAATGAAAAACTGTTTTTT
d_call: TRBD2; v_call: TRBV7-2; j_call: TRBJ2-5; clone_size: .; cdr3_aa: CASSLVASGRARETQYF; cdr3_nt: TGTGCCAGCAGCTTAGTAGCTAGCGGGAGGGCCAGAGAGACCCAGTACTTC
d_call: .; v_call: TRBV9; j_call: TRBJ1-5; clone_size: .; cdr3_aa: CASSVTDVNQPQHF; cdr3_nt: TGTGCCAGCAGCGTCACAGACGTCAATCAGCCCCAGCATTTT
d_call: .; v_call: TRBV12-3/TRBV12-4; j_call: TRBJ1-4; clone_size: .; cdr3_aa: CASSFDHTNEKLFF; cdr3_nt: TGTGCCAGCAGTTTCGATCATACTAATGAAAAACTGTTTTTT
d_call: .; v_call: TRBV20-1; j_call: TRBJ2-1; clone_size: many; cdr3_aa: CSARDRAFAFVDEQFF; cdr3_nt: TGCAGTGCTAGAGATAGAGCTTTCGCTTTTGTGGATGAGCAGTTCTTC
d_call: .; v_call: TRBV6-5; j_call: TRBJ2-1; clone_size: .; cdr3_aa: CASSYSLGADNEQFF; cdr3_nt: TGTGCCAGCAGTTACTCATTGGGGGCAGACAATGAGCAGTTCTTC
d_call: TRBD2; v_call: TRBV20-1; j_call: TRBJ2-1; clone_size: many; cdr3_aa: CSANSGRMDEQFF; cdr3_nt: TGCAGTGCCAATAGCGGGAGGATGGATGAGCAGTTCTTC
d_call: .; v_call: TRBV5-1; j_call: TRBJ2-7; clone_size: many; cdr3_aa: CASSLGRSTYEQYF; cdr3_nt: TGCGCCAGCAGCTTGGGTAGGTCCACCTACGAGCAGTACTTC
d_call: TRBD1; v_call: TRBV3-1; j_call: TRBJ2-7; clone_size: .; cdr3_aa: CASSHYISWTGRDEQYF; cdr3_nt: TGTGCCAGCAGCCACTACATCTCCTGGACAGGGCGGGACGAGCAGTACTTC
d_call: TRBD1; v_call: TRBV12-3/TRBV12-4; j_call: TRBJ1-2; clone_size: .; cdr3_aa: CASSYWDRVRDGYTF; cdr3_nt: TGTGCCAGCAGTTACTGGGACAGGGTGCGCGATGGCTACACCTTC
d_call: TRBD2; v_call: TRBV3-1; j_call: TRBJ2-5; clone_size: .; cdr3_aa: CASSQGGVASGRETQYF; cdr3_nt: TGTGCCAGCAGCCAAGGGGGGGTTGCTAGCGGGAGAGAGACCCAGTACTTC
d_call: TRBD1; v_call: TRBV19; j_call: TRBJ2-7; clone_size: few; cdr3_aa: CASSRMTGYEQYF; cdr3_nt: TGTGCCAGTAGTCGAATGACAGGGTATGAGCAGTACTTC
d_call: .; v_call: TRBV9; j_call: TRBJ1-1; clone_size: many; cdr3_aa: CASSATGPTEAFF; cdr3_nt: TGTGCCAGCAGCGCCACAGGGCCCACTGAAGCTTTCTTT
d_call: TRBD2; v_call: TRBV7-6; j_call: TRBJ2-1; clone_size: few; cdr3_aa: CASSAGTSGNNEQFF; cdr3_nt: TGTGCCAGCAGCGCAGGGACTAGCGGGAACAATGAGCAGTTCTTC
d_call: TRBD2; v_call: TRBV7-9; j_call: TRBJ2-3; clone_size: .; cdr3_aa: CASSPSGGLGYTQYF; cdr3_nt: TGTGCCAGCAGCCCTAGCGGGGGCCTAGGATATACGCAGTATTTT
d_call: TRBD1; v_call: TRBV6-2/TRBV6-3; j_call: TRBJ1-5; clone_size: few; cdr3_aa: CASSVRDREFSNQPQHF; cdr3_nt: TGTGCCAGCAGTGTCCGGGACAGGGAATTTAGCAATCAGCCCCAGCATTTT
d_call: .; v_call: TRBV19; j_call: TRBJ2-7; clone_size: few; cdr3_aa: CASSKGRDSYEQYF; cdr3_nt: TGTGCCAGTAGTAAGGGACGGGACTCCTACGAGCAGTACTTC
d_call: .; v_call: TRBV6-1; j_call: TRBJ2-3; clone_size: .; cdr3_aa: CASSEDSNRATDTQYF; cdr3_nt: TGTGCCAGCAGTGAGGATTCGAATAGGGCCACAGATACGCAGTATTTT
d_call: TRBD1; v_call: TRBV20-1; j_call: TRBJ2-7; clone_size: many; cdr3_aa: CSTRQGASEQYF; cdr3_nt: TGCAGTACCCGACAGGGAGCGAGCGAGCAGTACTTC
d_call: .; v_call: TRBV7-6; j_call: TRBJ2-7; clone_size: many; cdr3_aa: CASSTMSGAYEQYF; cdr3_nt: TGTGCCAGCAGCACTATGTCAGGCGCCTACGAGCAGTACTTC
d_call: .; v_call: TRBV9; j_call: TRBJ2-1; clone_size: .; cdr3_aa: CASSVIERADEQFF; cdr3_nt: TGTGCCAGCAGCGTAATTGAGCGGGCCGATGAGCAGTTCTTC
d_call: .; v_call: TRBV20-1; j_call: TRBJ2-7; clone_size: .; cdr3_aa: CSALHLGYEQYF; cdr3_nt: TGCAGTGCACTCCACCTTGGGTACGAGCAGTACTTC
d_call: .; v_call: TRBV9; j_call: TRBJ2-4; clone_size: few; cdr3_aa: CASSLGGSFAKNIQYF; cdr3_nt: TGTGCCAGCAGTTTAGGGGGATCTTTTGCCAAAAACATTCAGTACTTC
d_call: .; v_call: TRBV10-1; j_call: TRBJ2-7; clone_size: many; cdr3_aa: CAKPGEQYF; cdr3_nt: TGCGCCAAGCCTGGGGAGCAGTACTTC
d_call: .; v_call: TRBV11-2; j_call: TRBJ2-6; clone_size: .; cdr3_aa: CASSLDRVSGANVLTF; cdr3_nt: TGTGCCAGCAGCTTAGATCGGGTCTCTGGGGCCAACGTCCTGACTTTC
d_call: TRBD2; v_call: TRBV20-1; j_call: TRBJ2-7; clone_size: few; cdr3_aa: CSAQRAGGTYEQYF; cdr3_nt: TGCAGTGCTCAGCGAGCGGGAGGGACCTACGAGCAGTACTTC
d_call: .; v_call: TRBV9; j_call: TRBJ2-7; clone_size: .; cdr3_aa: CASSVAGDLYEQYF; cdr3_nt: TGTGCCAGCAGCGTAGCGGGGGACCTCTACGAGCAGTACTTC
d_call: TRBD1; v_call: TRBV6-1; j_call: TRBJ1-1; clone_size: .; cdr3_aa: CASSLLTGAGGTEAFF; cdr3_nt: TGTGCCAGCAGTTTACTGACAGGGGCGGGGGGAACTGAAGCTTTCTTT
d_call: .; v_call: TRBV28; j_call: TRBJ2-1; clone_size: .; cdr3_aa: CASSRQGGTTYNEQFF; cdr3_nt: TGTGCCAGCAGCCGACAAGGGGGGACCACCTACAATGAGCAGTTCTTC
d_call: .; v_call: TRBV5-1; j_call: TRBJ2-3; clone_size: few; cdr3_aa: CASTLGNSIDTQYF; cdr3_nt: TGCGCCAGCACCCTGGGGAATAGCATTGATACGCAGTATTTT
d_call: TRBD2; v_call: TRBV6-1; j_call: TRBJ2-1; clone_size: many; cdr3_aa: CASTERESFEQFF; cdr3_nt: TGTGCCAGCACAGAGCGGGAGTCATTTGAGCAGTTCTTC
d_call: TRBD2; v_call: TRBV3-1; j_call: TRBJ2-2; clone_size: many; cdr3_aa: CASSWTSGGNTGELFF; cdr3_nt: TGTGCCAGCAGCTGGACTAGCGGGGGGAACACCGGGGAGCTGTTTTTT
d_call: TRBD2; v_call: TRBV28; j_call: TRBJ2-1; clone_size: .; cdr3_aa: CASSSPYTTSGAHSEQFF; cdr3_nt: TGTGCCAGCAGTTCCCCCTATACGACTAGCGGGGCCCACAGTGAGCAGTTCTTC
d_call: TRBD1; v_call: TRBV27; j_call: TRBJ2-7; clone_size: many; cdr3_aa: CASSRQGYEQYF; cdr3_nt: TGTGCCAGCAGTCGACAGGGGTACGAGCAGTACTTC
d_call: .; v_call: TRBV19; j_call: TRBJ1-2; clone_size: few; cdr3_aa: CASSIRDGGYTF; cdr3_nt: TGTGCCAGTAGTATAAGGGACGGCGGCTACACCTTC
d_call: TRBD1; v_call: TRBV30; j_call: TRBJ1-1; clone_size: many; cdr3_aa: CAWRRAGGLNTEAFF; cdr3_nt: TGTGCCTGGAGAAGGGCAGGGGGCTTGAACACTGAAGCTTTCTTT
d_call: .; v_call: TRBV5-1; j_call: TRBJ1-2; clone_size: once; cdr3_aa: CASSYKPGEISYGYTF; cdr3_nt: TGCGCCAGCAGCTACAAACCAGGGGAAATTTCCTATGGCTACACCTTC
d_call: TRBD2; v_call: TRBV28; j_call: TRBJ2-3; clone_size: many; cdr3_aa: CASRQGGLADDTQYF; cdr3_nt: TGTGCCAGCAGGCAGGGAGGGCTAGCGGACGATACGCAGTATTTT
d_call: .; v_call: TRBV7-9; j_call: TRBJ2-7; clone_size: .; cdr3_aa: CASSPWDVRSYEQYF; cdr3_nt: TGTGCCAGCAGCCCGTGGGACGTCCGCTCCTACGAGCAGTACTTC